This entry is about one T cell receptor beta chain. These data originate in a study of control samples from healthy donors and cancer patients. This table comes from immunoSEQ multiplex PCR, and its TCRdb copy is limited to in-frame clones, with some not included. The repertoire holds 130,000 or so clones, with around nine tenths as singletons. CDR1 is SGHTA and CDR2 is FQGNSA in the germline V gene. Trimming took off 2 bases at V and 7 bases at J, with 5 bases between the two ends. The CDR3 spans 11 residues. Sequencing was done on a sample of blood. This clonotype was obtained from a man aged 45 to 65 in good health. The chain combines TRBV7-2 with TRBJ1-1; no clear D gene. The CDR3 DNA reads TGTGCCAGCAGCTTAAACGTTGAAGCTTTCTTT. Protein: CASSLNVEAFF.